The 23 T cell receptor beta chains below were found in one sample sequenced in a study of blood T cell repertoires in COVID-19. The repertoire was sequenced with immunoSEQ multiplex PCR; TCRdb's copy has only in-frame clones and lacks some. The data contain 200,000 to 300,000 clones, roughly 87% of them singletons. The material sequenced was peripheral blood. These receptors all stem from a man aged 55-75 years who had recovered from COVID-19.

The CDR3 region has the DNA TGTGCCAGCTCACGACAGGGTGGGGACACTGAAGCTTTCTTT. Amino acids: CASSRQGGDTEAFF. The chain has TRBV18 and TRBJ1-1; 7 bases agree with TRBD1. Germline CDR1 reads KGHSH; CDR2 reads LQKENI. Trimming cost V 4 bases and J 3 bases; bases outside gene matches: 5. The CDR3 is 14 amino acids.

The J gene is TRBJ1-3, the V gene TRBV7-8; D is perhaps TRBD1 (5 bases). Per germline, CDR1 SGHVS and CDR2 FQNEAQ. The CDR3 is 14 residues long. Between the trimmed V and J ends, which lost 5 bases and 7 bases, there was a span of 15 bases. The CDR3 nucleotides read TGTGCCAGCAGCACAACCGACCGGGGGAACACCATATATTTT. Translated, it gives CASSTTDRGNTIYF.

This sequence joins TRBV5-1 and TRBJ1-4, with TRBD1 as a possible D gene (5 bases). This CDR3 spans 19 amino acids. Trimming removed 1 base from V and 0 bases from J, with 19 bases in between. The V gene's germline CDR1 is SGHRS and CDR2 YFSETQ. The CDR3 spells CASSLFTAQGLPTNEKLFF. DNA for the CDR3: TGCGCCAGCAGCTTGTTTACCGCGCAGGGCCTTCCAACTAATGAAAAACTGTTTTTT. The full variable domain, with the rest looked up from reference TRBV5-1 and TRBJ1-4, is KAGVTQTPRYLIKTRGQQVTLSCSPISGHRSVSWYQQTPGQGLQFLFEYFSETQRNKGNFPGRFSGRQFSNSRSEMNVSTLELGDSALYLCASSLFTAQGLPTNEKLFFGSGTQLSVL.

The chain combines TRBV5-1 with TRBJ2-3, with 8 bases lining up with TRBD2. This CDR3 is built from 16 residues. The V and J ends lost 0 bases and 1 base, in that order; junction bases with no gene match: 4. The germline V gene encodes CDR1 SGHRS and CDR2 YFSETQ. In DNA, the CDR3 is TGCGCCAGCAGCTTGGCGGCGGGGGGAGGCACAGATACGCAGTATTTT. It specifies CASSLAAGGGTDTQYF. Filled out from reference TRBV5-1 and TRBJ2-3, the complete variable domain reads KAGVTQTPRYLIKTRGQQVTLSCSPISGHRSVSWYQQTPGQGLQFLFEYFSETQRNKGNFPGRFSGRQFSNSRSEMNVSTLELGDSALYLCASSLAAGGGTDTQYFGPGTRLTVL.

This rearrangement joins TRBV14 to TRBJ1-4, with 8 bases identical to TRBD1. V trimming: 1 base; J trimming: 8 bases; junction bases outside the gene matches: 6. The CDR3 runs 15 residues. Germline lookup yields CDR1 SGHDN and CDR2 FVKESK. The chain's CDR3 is CASSQGAGQAEKLFF. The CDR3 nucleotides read TGTGCCAGCAGCCAAGGGGCGGGACAGGCCGAAAAACTGTTTTTT.

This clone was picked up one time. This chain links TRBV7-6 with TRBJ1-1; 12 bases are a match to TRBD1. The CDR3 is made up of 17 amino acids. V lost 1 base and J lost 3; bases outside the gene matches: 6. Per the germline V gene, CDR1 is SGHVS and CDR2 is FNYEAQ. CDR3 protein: CASSLGFWDRGHTEAFF. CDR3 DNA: TGTGCCAGCAGCTTAGGTTTCTGGGACAGGGGGCACACTGAAGCTTTCTTT.

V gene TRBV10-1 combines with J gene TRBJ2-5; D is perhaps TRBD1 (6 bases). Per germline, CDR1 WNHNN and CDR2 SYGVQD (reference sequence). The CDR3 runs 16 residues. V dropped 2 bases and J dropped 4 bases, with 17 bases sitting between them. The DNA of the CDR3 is TGCGCCAGCAGTGAGGGGGCCAGGGGTATAACAGAGACCCAGTACTTC. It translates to CASSEGARGITETQYF.

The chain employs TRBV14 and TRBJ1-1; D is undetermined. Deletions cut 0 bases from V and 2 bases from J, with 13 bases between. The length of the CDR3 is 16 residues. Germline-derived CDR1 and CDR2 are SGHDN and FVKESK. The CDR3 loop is CASSQEIGQINTEAFF. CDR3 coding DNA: TGTGCCAGCAGCCAAGAAATTGGGCAGATAAACACTGAAGCTTTCTTT.

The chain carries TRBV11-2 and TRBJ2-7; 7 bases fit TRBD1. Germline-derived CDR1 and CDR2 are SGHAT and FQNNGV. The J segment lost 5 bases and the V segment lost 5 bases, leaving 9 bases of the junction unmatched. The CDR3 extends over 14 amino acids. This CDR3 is CASSRAQTGDEQYV. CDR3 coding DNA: TGTGCCAGCAGCCGAGCGCAAACAGGGGACGAGCAGTACGTC.

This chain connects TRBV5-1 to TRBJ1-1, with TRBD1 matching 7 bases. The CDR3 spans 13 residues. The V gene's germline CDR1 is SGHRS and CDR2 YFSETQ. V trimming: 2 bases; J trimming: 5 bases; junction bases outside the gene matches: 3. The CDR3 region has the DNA TGCGCCAGCAGCTTCAACAGGGGTACTGAAGCTTTCTTT. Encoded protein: CASSFNRGTEAFF.

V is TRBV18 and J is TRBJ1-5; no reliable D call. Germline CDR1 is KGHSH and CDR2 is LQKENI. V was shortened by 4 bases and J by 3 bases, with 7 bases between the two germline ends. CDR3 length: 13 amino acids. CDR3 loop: CASSRSDNQPQHF. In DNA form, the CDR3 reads TGTGCCAGCTCACGGTCAGACAATCAGCCCCAGCATTTT.

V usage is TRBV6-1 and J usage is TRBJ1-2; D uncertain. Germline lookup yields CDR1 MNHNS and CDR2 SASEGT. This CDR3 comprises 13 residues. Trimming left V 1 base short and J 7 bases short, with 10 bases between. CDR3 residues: CASSEGSGGGYTF. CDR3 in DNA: TGTGCCAGCAGTGAAGGATCTGGAGGTGGCTACACCTTC.

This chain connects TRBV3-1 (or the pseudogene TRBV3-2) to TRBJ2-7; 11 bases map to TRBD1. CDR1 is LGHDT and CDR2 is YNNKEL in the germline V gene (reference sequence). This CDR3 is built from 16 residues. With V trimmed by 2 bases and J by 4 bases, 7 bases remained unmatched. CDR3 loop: CASSQRDRGKGYEQYF. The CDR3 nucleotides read TGTGCCAGCAGCCAACGGGACAGGGGGAAGGGGTACGAGCAGTACTTC.

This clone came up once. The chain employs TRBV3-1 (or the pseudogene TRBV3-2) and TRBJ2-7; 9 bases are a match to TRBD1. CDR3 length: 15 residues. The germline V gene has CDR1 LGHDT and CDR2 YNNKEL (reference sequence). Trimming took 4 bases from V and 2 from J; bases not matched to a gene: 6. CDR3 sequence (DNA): TGTGCCAGCAGCCCTATGGACAGGGGAGCCTACGAGCAGTACGTC. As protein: CASSPMDRGAYEQYV.

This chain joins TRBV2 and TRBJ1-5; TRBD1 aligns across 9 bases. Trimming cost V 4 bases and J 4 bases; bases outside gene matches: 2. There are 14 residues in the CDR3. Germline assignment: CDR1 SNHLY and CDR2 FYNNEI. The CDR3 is CASSGGTGNQPQHF. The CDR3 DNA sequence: TGTGCCAGCAGTGGCGGGACAGGGAATCAGCCCCAGCATTTT.

CDR3 bases: TGTGCCAGCAGCTTATGGCAGGGCTATGGCTACACCTTC. Translation gives CASSLWQGYGYTF. The genes are TRBV7-2 and TRBJ1-2, with D perhaps matching TRBD1 (5 bases). The CDR3 is 13 amino acids. Looked up from germline, CDR1 is SGHTA and CDR2 is FQGNSA. Trimming cost V 2 bases and J 4 bases, with 8 bases left between them.

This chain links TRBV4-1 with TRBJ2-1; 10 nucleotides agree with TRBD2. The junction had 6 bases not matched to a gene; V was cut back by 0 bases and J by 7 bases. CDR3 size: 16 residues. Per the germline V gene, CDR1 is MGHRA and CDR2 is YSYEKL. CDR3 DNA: TGCGCCAGCAGCCAAGACCCAGCGGGGGGGCGTAATGAGCAGTTCTTC. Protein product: CASSQDPAGGRNEQFF.

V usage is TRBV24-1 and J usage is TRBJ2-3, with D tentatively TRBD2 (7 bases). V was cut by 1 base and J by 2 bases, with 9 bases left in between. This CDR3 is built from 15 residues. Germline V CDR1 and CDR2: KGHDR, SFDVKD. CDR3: CATSDLGGVTDTQYF. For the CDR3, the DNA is TGTGCCACCAGTGATTTAGGGGGGGTCACAGATACGCAGTATTTT.

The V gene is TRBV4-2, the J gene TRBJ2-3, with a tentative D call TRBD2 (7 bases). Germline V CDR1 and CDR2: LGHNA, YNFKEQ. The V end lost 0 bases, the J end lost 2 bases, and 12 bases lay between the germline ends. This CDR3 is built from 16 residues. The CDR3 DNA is TGTGCCAGCAGCCAAGATGGTGGGGGGGCCACAGATACGCAGTATTTT. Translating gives CASSQDGGGATDTQYF.

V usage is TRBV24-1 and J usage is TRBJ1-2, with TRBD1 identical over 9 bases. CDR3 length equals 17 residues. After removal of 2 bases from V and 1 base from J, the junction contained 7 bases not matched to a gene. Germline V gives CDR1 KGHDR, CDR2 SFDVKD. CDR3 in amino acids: CATSDSARQGGNYGYTF. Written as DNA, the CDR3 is TGTGCCACCAGTGATTCGGCCCGACAGGGGGGTAACTATGGCTACACCTTC.

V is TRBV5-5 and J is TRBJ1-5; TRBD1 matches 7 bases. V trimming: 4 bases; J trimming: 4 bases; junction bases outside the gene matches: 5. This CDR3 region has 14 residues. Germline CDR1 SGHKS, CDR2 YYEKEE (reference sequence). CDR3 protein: CASSRTGWNQPQHF. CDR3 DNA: TGTGCCAGCAGCCGGACAGGCTGGAATCAGCCCCAGCATTTT.

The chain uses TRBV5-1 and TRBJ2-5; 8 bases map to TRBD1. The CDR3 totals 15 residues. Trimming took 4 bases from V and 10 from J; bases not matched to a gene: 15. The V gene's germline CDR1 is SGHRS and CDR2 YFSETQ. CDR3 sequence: CASSPGTGPFLGQYF. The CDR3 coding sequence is TGCGCCAGCAGCCCGGGGACAGGCCCGTTTCTGGGCCAGTACTTC.

The CDR3 here is CASSYGRGALRSPLHF. CDR3 nucleotide sequence: TGTGCCAGCAGTTACGGCAGGGGCGCTCTCAGGTCACCCCTCCACTTT. The V call is TRBV6-5, the J call TRBJ1-6; D is possibly TRBD1 (6 bases). CDR1 MNHEY and CDR2 SVGAGI come from the germline V gene. The CDR3 runs 16 residues. Trimming cost V 2 bases and J 10 bases, with 18 bases left between them.